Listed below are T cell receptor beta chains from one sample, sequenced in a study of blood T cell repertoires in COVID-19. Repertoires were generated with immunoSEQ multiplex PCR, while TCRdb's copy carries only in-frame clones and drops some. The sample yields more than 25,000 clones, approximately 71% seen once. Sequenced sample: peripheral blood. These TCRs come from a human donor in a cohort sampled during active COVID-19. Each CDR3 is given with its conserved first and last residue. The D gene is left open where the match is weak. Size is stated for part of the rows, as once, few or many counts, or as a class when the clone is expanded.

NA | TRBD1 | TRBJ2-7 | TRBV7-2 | TGTGCCAGCAGCGACGGGGACAGCCTGTTCTACGAGCAGTACTTC | CASSDGDSLFYEQYF
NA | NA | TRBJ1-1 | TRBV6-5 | TGTGCCAGCAGCCCGACGGGGAACACTGAAGCTTTCTTT | CASSPTGNTEAFF
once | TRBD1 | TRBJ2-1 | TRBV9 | TGTGCCAGCAGCGGGGGGACAGTCCTCTACAATGAGCAGTTCTTC | CASSGGTVLYNEQFF
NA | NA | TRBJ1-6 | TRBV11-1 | TGTGCCAGCAGCTTATTAGGAGGGAGTTCACCCCTCCACTTT | CASSLLGGSSPLHF
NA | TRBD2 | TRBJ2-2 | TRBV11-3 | TGTGCCAGCAGCCAATGGACTAGCGGGAGTGCCGGGGAGCTGTTTTTT | CASSQWTSGSAGELFF
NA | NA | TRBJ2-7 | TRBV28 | TGTGCCAGCAGTTTGCGGGGGCCCTCCTACGAGCAGTACTTC | CASSLRGPSYEQYF
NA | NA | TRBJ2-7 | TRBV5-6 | TGTGCCAGCAGCTTGGGGCTAGCCAGGGGCGAGCAGTACTTC | CASSLGLARGEQYF
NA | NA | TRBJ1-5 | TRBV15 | TGTGCCACCAGCAGAGTCGGGGGTGGCAATCAGCCCCAGCATTTT | CATSRVGGGNQPQHF
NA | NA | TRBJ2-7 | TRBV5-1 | TGCGCCAGCAGCCAGGGACATAGCTCCTACGAGCAGTACTTC | CASSQGHSSYEQYF
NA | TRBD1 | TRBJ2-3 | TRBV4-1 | TGCGCCAGCAGCCTACAGGGGGGCACAGATACGCAGTATTTT | CASSLQGGTDTQYF
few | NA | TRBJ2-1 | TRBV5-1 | TGCGCCAGCAGCTTCGGACTCCTCAATGAGCAGTTCTTC | CASSFGLLNEQFF
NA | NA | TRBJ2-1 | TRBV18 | TGTGCCAGCTCACCACCGTCTCCAGGGCGGAATGAGCAGTTCTTC | CASSPPSPGRNEQFF
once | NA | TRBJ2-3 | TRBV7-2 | TGTGCCAGCAGCTCGCATATTACGAGGAGGGGCACAGATACGCAGTATTTT | CASSSHITRRGTDTQYF
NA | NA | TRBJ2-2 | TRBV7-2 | TGTGCCAGCAGCTTAAGCCCCCGGAACACCGGGGAGCTGTTTTTT | CASSLSPRNTGELFF
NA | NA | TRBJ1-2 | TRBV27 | TGTGCCAGCAGAATCGGACAGCAATCCAGCTACACCTTC | CASRIGQQSSYTF
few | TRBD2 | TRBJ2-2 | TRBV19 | TGTGCCAGTTTCGCGGGGGGAGGTGCCGGGGAGCTGTTTTTT | CASFAGGGAGELFF
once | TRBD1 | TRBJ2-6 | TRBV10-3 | TGTGCCATCAGTGGTTCCGGGACAGGCATCTCTGGGGCCAACGTCCTGACTTTC | CAISGSGTGISGANVLTF
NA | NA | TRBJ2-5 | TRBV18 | TGTGCCAGCTCACCAGGGGGCTTAGAGACCCAGTACTTC | CASSPGGLETQYF
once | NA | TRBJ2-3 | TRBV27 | TGTGCCAGCAGTTTAAGGGGTTATGATGGCACAGATACGCAGTATTTT | CASSLRGYDGTDTQYF
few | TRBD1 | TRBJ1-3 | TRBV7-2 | TGTGCCAGCAGCTTGCGGCAGGGGGACGGAAACACCATATATTTT | CASSLRQGDGNTIYF
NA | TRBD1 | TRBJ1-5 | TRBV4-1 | TGCGCCAGCAGCATAGGGGGCGGAAGCAATCAGCCCCAGCATTTT | CASSIGGGSNQPQHF
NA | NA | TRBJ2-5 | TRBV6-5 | TGTGCCAGCAGTTACTCGTTCGCGGGGCAAGAGACCCAGTACTTC | CASSYSFAGQETQYF
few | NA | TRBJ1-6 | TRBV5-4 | TGTGCCAGCAGCTCCCGGGGGACCTATAATTCACCCCTCCACTTT | CASSSRGTYNSPLHF
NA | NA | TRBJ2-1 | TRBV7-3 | TGTGCCAGCAGCCCTACGGGACTCTACAATGAGCAGTTCTTC | CASSPTGLYNEQFF
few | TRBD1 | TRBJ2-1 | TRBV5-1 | TGCGCCAGCAGCGGGGGACAGGTCAGGGCTAATGAGCAGTTCTTC | CASSGGQVRANEQFF
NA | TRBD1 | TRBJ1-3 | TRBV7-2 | TGTGCCAGCAGTCTGACAGGGGCTAGCTCTGGAAACACCATATATTTT | CASSLTGASSGNTIYF
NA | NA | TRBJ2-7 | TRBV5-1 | TGCGCCAGCAGCTTGAGTAGCGATGGCTACGAGCAGTACTTC | CASSLSSDGYEQYF
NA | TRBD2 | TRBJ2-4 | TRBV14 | TGTGCCAGCAGCCAGGGGACTAGCGGATTCAACATTCAGTACTTC | CASSQGTSGFNIQYF
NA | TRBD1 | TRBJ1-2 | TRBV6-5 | TGTGCCAGCAGACCGGGACAGAGCTATGGCTACACCTTC | CASRPGQSYGYTF
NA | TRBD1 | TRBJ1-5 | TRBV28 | TGTGCCAGCAGTTCCGGACAGGGAAAGCAGCCCCAGCATTTT | CASSSGQGKQPQHF
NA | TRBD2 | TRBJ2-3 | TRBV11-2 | TGTGCCAGTAAAGCGGGACGGGGGGGCCGCACAGATACGCAGTATTTT | CASKAGRGGRTDTQYF
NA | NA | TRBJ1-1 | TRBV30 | TGTGCCTGGAGTAAAGGGGCGATCTTCACTGAAGCTTTCTTT | CAWSKGAIFTEAFF
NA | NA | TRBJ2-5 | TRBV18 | TGTGCCAGCTCACTCGTCCGAACTTCTCAAGAGACCCAGTACTTC | CASSLVRTSQETQYF
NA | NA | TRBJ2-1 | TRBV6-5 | TGTGCCAGCAGTTACGGAGCGGACAATGAGCAGTTCTTC | CASSYGADNEQFF
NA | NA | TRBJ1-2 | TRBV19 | TGTGCCAGTAGCCCACAGGCCAGGCAGGGGCCGTATGGCTACACCTTC | CASSPQARQGPYGYTF
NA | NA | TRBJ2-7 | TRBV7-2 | TGTGCCAGCAGCCCCGGACAGAAAAGGGGCGAGCAGTACTTC | CASSPGQKRGEQYF
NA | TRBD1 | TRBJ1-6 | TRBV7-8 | TGTGCCAGCAGCCCGGGACAGAGGAGGGCTTCACCCCTCCACTTT | CASSPGQRRASPLHF
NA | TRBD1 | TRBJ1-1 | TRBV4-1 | TGCGCCAGCACCCTAGACAGGGGGCAGGATGAAGCTTTCTTT | CASTLDRGQDEAFF
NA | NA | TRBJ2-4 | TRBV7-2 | TGTGCCAGCAGCTTAGGGTCGGGATTGGGCATTCAGTACTTC | CASSLGSGLGIQYF
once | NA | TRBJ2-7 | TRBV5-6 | TGTGCCAGCAGCTCTTTTGGCAGTTACTACGAGCAGTACTTC | CASSSFGSYYEQYF
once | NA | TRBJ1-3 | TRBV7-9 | TGTGCCAGCAGCTCCCAGGGGTCTGGAAACACCATATATTTT | CASSSQGSGNTIYF
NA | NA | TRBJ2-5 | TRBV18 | TGTGCCAGCTCACCCGGGTTTTCCGAAGAGACCCAGTACTTC | CASSPGFSEETQYF
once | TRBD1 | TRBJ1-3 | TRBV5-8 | TGTGCCAGCAGCTGGACAGGGTCTGGAAACACCATATATTTT | CASSWTGSGNTIYF
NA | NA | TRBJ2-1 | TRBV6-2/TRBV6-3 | TGTGCCAGCAGTTATCTTAGCGTACCCTACAATGAGCAGTTCTTC | CASSYLSVPYNEQFF
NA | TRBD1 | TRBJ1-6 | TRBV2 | TGTGCCAGCAGTGAAGAAGGGGGCCATAATTCACCCCTCCACTTT | CASSEEGGHNSPLHF
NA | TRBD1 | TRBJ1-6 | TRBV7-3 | TGTGCCAGCAGCGCTACGGGACAGGGCACTTCACCCCTCCACTTT | CASSATGQGTSPLHF
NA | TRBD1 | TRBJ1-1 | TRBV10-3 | TGTGCCATGAGGGACAGGGATAGCACTGAAGCTTTCTTT | CAMRDRDSTEAFF
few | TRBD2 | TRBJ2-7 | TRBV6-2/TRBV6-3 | TGTGCCAGCAGTCCCCACGGGACTAGCGGGAGGAGGGAGCAGTACTTC | CASSPHGTSGRREQYF
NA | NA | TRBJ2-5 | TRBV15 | TGTGCCACCAGCAGAGATGCCCAGGAGACCCAGTACTTC | CATSRDAQETQYF
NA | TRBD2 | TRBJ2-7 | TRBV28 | TGTGCCAGCAGACAACTAGCGGGAGCGTCGAACGAGCAGTACTTC | CASRQLAGASNEQYF